One sample yielded the 32 T cell receptor beta chains listed below, sequenced in a study of OX40 agonist ivuxolimab in advanced cancers. Assay: immunoSEQ multiplex PCR; the TCRdb copy retains only in-frame clones and omits some. The repertoire holds around 57,000 clones, with just over 85% as singletons. Sequenced here: CD4+ or CD8+ T cells sorted from blood, sampled in a trial of the OX40 agonist ivuxolimab. The source of these receptors is an adult with an advanced solid tumor such as melanoma, head and neck, liver or kidney cancer.

V and J are TRBV5-1 and TRBJ2-2; 10 bases agree with TRBD2. This CDR3 contains 16 residues. Germline V gene sequence: CDR1 SGHRS, CDR2 YFSETQ. V trimming: 4 bases; J trimming: 0 bases; junction bases outside the gene matches: 3. The CDR3: CASSIGLAANTGELFF. The CDR3, as DNA: TGCGCCAGCAGCATCGGACTAGCGGCGAACACCGGGGAGCTGTTTTTT.

V gene TRBV2 combines with J gene TRBJ2-5; no clear D. The germline V and J ends were trimmed by 2 bases and 0 bases, with 10 bases remaining between them. This CDR3 contains 15 residues. Germline V gene data show CDR1 as SNHLY and CDR2 as FYNNEI. As DNA, the CDR3 is TGTGCCAGCAGTGAAAGGGCAGGATACCAAGAGACCCAGTACTTC. This codes for CASSERAGYQETQYF.

The CDR3 nucleotides read TGTGCCAGCAGGGGGCTTGCGGGAGGGCCTATTGGTGAGCAGTTCTTC. Encoded protein: CASRGLAGGPIGEQFF. The gene calls are TRBV2 and TRBJ2-1, with TRBD2 identical over 9 bases. The germline V gene has CDR1 SNHLY and CDR2 FYNNEI. The CDR3 has 16 amino acids. V was pared by 6 bases and J by 9 bases, with 15 bases of the junction left unmatched.

On this clone: Germline is not matched at one junction end, which may reflect a read error. The chain combines TRBV7-7 with TRBJ2-3; TRBD2 is a possible D gene (6 bases). CDR1 is SSHAT and CDR2 is FNYEAQ in the germline V gene (reference sequence). This CDR3 is 15 amino acids long. Here the CDR3 reads CASSLGTGGPDTQYF. The CDR3 DNA is TGTGCTAGCAGCTTAGGGACTGGGGGTCCAGATACGCAGTATTTT.

J is TRBJ2-3 and V is TRBV19; perhaps TRBD2 as D (6 bases). Trimming removed 5 bases from V and 0 bases from J, with 18 bases in between. Germline V lookup: CDR1 LNHDA, CDR2 SQIVND (reference sequence). This CDR3 comprises 17 residues. The CDR3 DNA sequence: TGTGCCAGTAGTCCCTTCGCTAGCGCCTTGAGCACAGATACGCAGTATTTT. Its translation: CASSPFASALSTDTQYF.

This clone was seen a handful of times. The CDR3 protein is CASSRTGSVDTQYF. As DNA, the CDR3 is TGTGCCAGCAGCCGTACAGGGTCGGTAGATACGCAGTATTTT. This rearrangement joins TRBV7-9 to TRBJ2-3; D might be TRBD1 (6 bases). Germline assignment: CDR1 SEHNR and CDR2 FQNEAQ (reference sequence). Trimming pared 5 bases from V and 5 bases from J, leaving 14 bases between. The CDR3 is 14 amino acids.

V usage is TRBV5-1 and J usage is TRBJ1-2; TRBD1 might be the D (5 bases). The CDR3 spans 11 residues. The germline V gene has CDR1 SGHRS and CDR2 YFSETQ. V shed 0 bases and J shed 10 bases, with 7 bases lying between them. The CDR3 sequence: CASSLEGAYTF. The CDR3 DNA sequence: TGCGCCAGCAGCTTGGAAGGGGCCTACACCTTC.

V is TRBV4-2 and J is TRBJ2-7, with 8 bases identical to TRBD2. This CDR3 is built from 15 residues. Trimming at V came to 3 bases and at J to 12 bases, leaving 16 bases not matched to a gene. CDR1 is LGHNA, CDR2 YNFKEQ, per germline. The CDR3: CASSQTEALADGRYF. The CDR3 nucleotides are TGTGCCAGCAGCCAGACAGAGGCACTAGCGGATGGGCGGTACTTC.

This clone was recorded once. V and J are TRBV5-1 and TRBJ2-5; D is unresolved. The CDR3 has 15 amino acids. CDR1 and CDR2 from the germline V gene are SGHRS and YFSETQ. V was trimmed by 1 base and J by 4 bases, leaving 14 bases between them. CDR3 amino acids: CASSLNSGVRETQYF. The CDR3 DNA reads as TGCGCCAGCAGCTTGAATTCGGGCGTCCGAGAGACCCAGTACTTC.

The V call is TRBV28, the J call TRBJ1-2, with 10 nucleotides matching TRBD1. CDR3 length: 16 residues. V lost 3 bases to trimming and J lost 6 bases; unmatched junction nucleotides: 10. The germline V gene encodes CDR1 MDHEN and CDR2 SYDVKM. CDR3: CASSLGQGSVSDGYTF. The CDR3 DNA is TGTGCCAGCAGTTTGGGACAGGGGTCCGTGTCGGATGGCTACACCTTC.

In this sample, this clone turned up once. J is TRBJ2-2 and V is TRBV27; D is undetermined. CDR1 is MNHEY and CDR2 is SMNVEV in the germline V gene (reference sequence). The CDR3 runs to 14 residues. V lost 1 base and J lost 7, with 10 bases in between. Here the CDR3 DNA reads TGTGCCAGCAGTTTATTCCAACTTAACGGGGAGCTGTTTTTT. This gives the protein CASSLFQLNGELFF.

The V and J genes are TRBV6-6 and TRBJ1-2, with no clear D. This CDR3 has 13 residues. V lost 5 bases to trimming and J lost 2 bases, with 9 bases between them. CDR1 and CDR2 from the germline V gene are MNHNY and SVGAGI (reference sequence). CDR3 coding DNA: TGTGCCAGCAGTCTACACGGAAACTATGGCTACACCTTC. Its translation is CASSLHGNYGYTF.

The gene calls are TRBV25-1 and TRBJ2-1; no clear D gene. V gave up 3 bases and J gave up 4 bases, with 7 bases separating them. The germline gives CDR1 MGHDK, CDR2 SYGVNS. This CDR3 comprises 13 residues. CDR3 nucleotides: TGTGCCAGCAGTGAGGTTAGTTACAATGAGCAGTTCTTC. Translated, it gives CASSEVSYNEQFF. Looking up the rest from reference TRBV25-1 and TRBJ2-1 gives the full variable domain: EADIYQTPRYLVIGTGKKITLECSQTMGHDKMYWYQQDPGMELHLIHYSYGVNSTEKGDLSSESTVSRIRTEHFPLTLESARPSHTSQYLCASSEVSYNEQFFGPGTRLTVL.

This clone has only one observation. The chain joins TRBV7-9 to TRBJ2-3, with TRBD1 identical over 9 bases. Germline V lookup: CDR1 SEHNR, CDR2 FQNEAQ (reference sequence). This CDR3 is built from 14 residues. Trimming at V came to 5 bases and at J to 3 bases, leaving 3 bases not matched to a gene. CDR3 protein: CASSPGQGTDTQYF. The DNA for the CDR3 is TGTGCCAGCAGCCCAGGACAGGGGACAGATACGCAGTATTTT.

This rearrangement joins TRBV9 to TRBJ2-3; D is ambiguous. The length of the CDR3 is 12 residues. Germline CDR1 reads SGDLS; CDR2 reads YYNGEE. V lost 4 bases and J 5 bases, leaving 8 bases between the germline ends. The CDR3 here is CASSIYQDTQYF. Here the CDR3 DNA reads TGTGCCAGCAGCATTTACCAAGATACGCAGTATTTT.

J is TRBJ2-7 and V is TRBV7-8; D unresolved. The CDR3 spans 14 residues. V gave up 1 base and J gave up 2 bases, with 9 bases separating them. Germline assignment: CDR1 SGHVS and CDR2 FQNEAQ. CDR3 sequence (DNA): TGTGCCAGCAGCTTAGGACGCGGTACCTACGAGCAGTACTTC. This gives the protein CASSLGRGTYEQYF.

The rearrangement uses TRBV4-2 and TRBJ2-5, with 8 bases that match TRBD2. From germline, CDR1 is LGHNA and CDR2 YNFKEQ. Losses at the gene ends were 2 bases for V and 5 bases for J; bases not matched to a gene: 7. The CDR3 sequence is 15 residues long. CDR3 amino acids: CASSQQSGSGETQYF. The CDR3 DNA follows: TGTGCCAGCAGCCAACAGAGCGGGAGCGGGGAGACCCAGTACTTC.

The J gene is TRBJ1-3, the V gene TRBV11-3; D remains ambiguous. Trimming cost V 2 bases and J 8 bases, with 13 bases left between them. Per the germline V gene, CDR1 is SGHNT and CDR2 is YENEEA. The CDR3 sequence is 14 residues long. CDR3 protein: CASSLSGDKDTIYF. As DNA, the CDR3 is TGTGCCAGCAGCTTAAGCGGCGACAAGGACACCATATATTTT.

This chain joins TRBV6-6 and TRBJ1-2, with no clear D. The CDR3 covers 14 residues. V lost 3 bases and J lost 7, with 15 bases in between. The V gene's germline CDR1 is MNHNY and CDR2 SVGAGI (reference sequence). The CDR3 here is CASSYSGEGGGYTF. The DNA for the CDR3 is TGTGCCAGCAGTTATTCCGGGGAGGGTGGTGGCTACACCTTC.

This chain uses TRBV6-6 with TRBJ2-1, with 10 nucleotides matching TRBD2. V lost 6 bases to trimming and J lost 1 base; unmatched junction nucleotides: 3. Germline V lookup: CDR1 MNHNY, CDR2 SVGAGI (reference sequence). The CDR3 sequence is 15 residues long. The CDR3 region has the DNA TGTGCCAGCAGCCCTAGCGGGAGTTCCTACAATGAGCAGTTCTTC. Amino acids: CASSPSGSSYNEQFF.

The rearrangement links TRBV27 to TRBJ2-6; D remains ambiguous. The CDR3 covers 13 residues. Germline assignment: CDR1 MNHEY and CDR2 SMNVEV (reference sequence). Trimming left V 3 bases short and J 4 bases short, with 4 bases between. This CDR3 reads CASSLGGANVLTF. In nucleotides, the CDR3 is TGTGCCAGCAGTTTGGGGGGGGCCAACGTCCTGACTTTC.

The chain carries TRBV14 and TRBJ1-5, with D possibly matching TRBD1 (6 bases). The CDR3 contains 13 residues. Between the trimmed V and J ends, which lost 4 bases and 8 bases, there was a span of 12 bases. The V gene's germline CDR1 is SGHDN and CDR2 FVKESK. The CDR3 is CASSRSTGEPQHF. Here the CDR3 DNA reads TGTGCCAGCAGCCGATCGACAGGCGAGCCCCAGCATTTT.

This sequence joins TRBV11-2 and TRBJ2-5; 12 positions match TRBD1. The germline CDR1 and CDR2 sequences are SGHAT and FQNNGV. V shed 6 bases, J shed 5 bases, and the junction held 10 bases outside the gene matches. This CDR3 is built from 16 residues. As DNA, the CDR3 is TGTGCCAGCAGATTGACCGGGACAGGGGGCATGGAGACCCAGTACTTC. Its protein is CASRLTGTGGMETQYF.

The rearrangement links TRBV7-3 to TRBJ2-1; D is perhaps TRBD2 (6 bases). Germline CDR1 and CDR2: SGHTA and FQGTGA. V shed 1 base and J shed 1 base, with 8 bases lying between them. The CDR3 is 15 amino acids. CDR3 sequence: CASSLIAGSYNEQFF. The CDR3 nucleotides read TGTGCCAGCAGCTTAATTGCGGGATCCTACAATGAGCAGTTCTTC. The variable domain in full, completed from reference TRBV7-3 and TRBJ2-1, reads GAGVSQTPSNKVTEKGKYVELRCDPISGHTALYWYRQSLGQGPEFLIYFQGTGAADDSGLPNDRFFAVRPEGSVSTLKIQRTERGDSAVYLCASSLIAGSYNEQFFGPGTRLTVL.

V usage is TRBV2 and J usage is TRBJ1-2; D is perhaps TRBD1 (6 bases). The V end lost 3 bases, the J end lost 4 bases, and 9 bases lay between the germline ends. Germline V CDR1 and CDR2: SNHLY, FYNNEI. This CDR3 is 13 amino acids long. CDR3 sequence reads: CASSEGTPYGYTF. CDR3 DNA: TGTGCCAGCAGTGAGGGGACACCCTATGGCTACACCTTC. The full variable domain, with the rest looked up from reference TRBV2 and TRBJ1-2, is EPEVTQTPSHQVTQMGQEVILRCVPISNHLYFYWYRQILGQKVEFLVSFYNNEISEKSEIFDDQFSVERPDGSNFTLKIRSTKLEDSAMYFCASSEGTPYGYTFGSGTRLTVV.

This clone has just one count. This chain connects TRBV7-3 to TRBJ2-2; D ambiguous. V lost 1 base and J 0 bases, leaving 6 bases between the germline ends. Looked up from germline, CDR1 is SGHTA and CDR2 is FQGTGA. The CDR3 spans 15 residues. Here the CDR3 DNA reads TGTGCCAGCAGCTTAATGGGTCCGAACACCGGGGAGCTGTTTTTT. It translates to CASSLMGPNTGELFF.

The chain combines TRBV2 with TRBJ2-2; 8 bases fit TRBD2. The germline V gene has CDR1 SNHLY and CDR2 FYNNEI. Losses at the gene ends were 4 bases for V and 4 bases for J; bases not matched to a gene: 8. The length of the CDR3 is 16 residues. CDR3 sequence: CASSASGGLGTGELFF. CDR3 coding DNA: TGTGCCAGCAGTGCGAGCGGGGGTTTGGGCACCGGGGAGCTGTTTTTT.

This clone has just a few counts. This sequence joins TRBV6-1 and TRBJ2-4, with 8 positions matching TRBD1. The germline V gene has CDR1 MNHNS and CDR2 SASEGT. V dropped 1 base and J dropped 0; count of bases not matched to a gene: 2. The CDR3 is made up of 16 amino acids. The CDR3 nucleotides read TGTGCCAGCAGTGAAGGACAGGGGCGAGCCAAAAACATTCAGTACTTC. Its translation is CASSEGQGRAKNIQYF.

The J gene is TRBJ2-5, the V gene TRBV20-1, with D maybe TRBD1 (6 bases). Judging by the DNA end, TRBJ2-7 fits better; the J call may be wrong. From germline, CDR1 is DFQATT and CDR2 SNEGSKA (reference sequence). This CDR3 is built from 11 residues. The CDR3 reads CSAYTGSEQYF. The CDR3 DNA is TGCAGTGCTTACACAGGGAGCGAGCAGTACTTC.

A word on this clone: The sample carries other DNA sequences with the same CDR3. V is TRBV5-1 and J is TRBJ2-1; D might be TRBD2 (5 bases). The CDR3 covers 15 residues. Germline lookup yields CDR1 SGHRS and CDR2 YFSETQ. The V gene lost 0 bases and the J gene lost 0 bases, with 7 bases spanning the gap. The CDR3 loop is CASSLAGFSYNEQFF. The CDR3 nucleotides read TGCGCCAGCAGCTTGGCGGGGTTCTCCTACAATGAGCAGTTCTTC.

V is TRBV19 and J is TRBJ2-5; 12 nucleotides agree with TRBD2. Germline trimming cut 9 bases from V and 0 bases from J; bases unmatched to any gene: 11. This CDR3 comprises 17 residues. Germline V lookup: CDR1 LNHDA, CDR2 SQIVND (reference sequence). CDR3 region: CARNIGLAGPYQETQYF. CDR3 bases: TGTGCCAGAAATATCGGACTAGCGGGACCCTACCAAGAGACCCAGTACTTC.

The rearrangement links TRBV30 to TRBJ2-1; D unresolved. This CDR3 comprises 12 residues. The ends were cut back, 4 bases at V and 7 bases at J, with 11 bases in the middle. The germline V gene encodes CDR1 GTSNPN and CDR2 SVGIG (reference sequence). The CDR3 nucleotides read TGTGCCTGGAACCTGGTGGGGAATGAGCAGTTCTTC. Its translation: CAWNLVGNEQFF.